The sequence of this TCR beta chain was determined in a study of human T cells and chemical hapten exposure. Within the library, unique molecular identifiers were attached to each individual cDNA molecule. Original handling: Sample TCR totals centred on a median of approximately 96,000, ranging about 20,000 to 690,600. From the 5' RACE reads, TCRdb called clonotypes with MiXCR, one entry per CDR3 protein. The V and J calls and clone size are TCRdb's, not the authors'. The sample has about 140,000 distinct CDR3 sequences, about 4% seen once. Trimming took 0 bases from V and 6 from J, leaving 13 bases between them. Germline CDR1 and CDR2: LGHNA and YNFKEQ. The CDR3 covers 15 residues. This clonotype was recorded many times. Unfractionated whole blood yielded total RNA.

The source is a female donor in good health. The genes are TRBV4-2 and TRBJ2-3; D unresolved. The CDR3 spells CASSQDGIGPDTQYF. CDR3 DNA: TGTGCCAGCAGCCAAGATGGTATCGGGCCGGATACGCAGTATTTT.